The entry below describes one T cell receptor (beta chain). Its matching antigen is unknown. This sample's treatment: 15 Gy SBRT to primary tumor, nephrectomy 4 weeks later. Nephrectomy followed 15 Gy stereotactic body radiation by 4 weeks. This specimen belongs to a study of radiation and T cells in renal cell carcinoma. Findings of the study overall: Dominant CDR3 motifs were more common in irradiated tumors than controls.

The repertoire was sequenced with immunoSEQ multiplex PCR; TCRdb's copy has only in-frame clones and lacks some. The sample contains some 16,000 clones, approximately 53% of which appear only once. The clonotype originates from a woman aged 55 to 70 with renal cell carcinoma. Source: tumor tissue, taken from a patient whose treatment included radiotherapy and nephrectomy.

CDR3 sequence: CASFGQGATEAFF. The DNA for the CDR3 is TGTGCCAGCTTCGGACAGGGGGCCACTGAAGCTTTCTTT. V and J are TRBV18 and TRBJ1-1; 11 positions match TRBD1. The germline gives CDR1 KGHSH, CDR2 LQKENI. This CDR3 has 13 residues. Losses at the gene ends were 7 bases for V and 4 bases for J; bases not matched to a gene: 2.